This T cell receptor beta chain came from a study of T-cell reconstitution after alpha-beta-depleted transplantation in children listed by TCRdb under 2016. Context from the whole study: Using TCR repertoire profiling, the study quantitatively followed how T-cell immune reconstitution unfolded in children after TCRalphabeta/CD19-depleted allogeneic hematopoietic cell transplantation. General findings and caveats noted by the study authors: Over subsequent months, a decline in hyperexpanded clone frequencies was noted, and after one year, T-cell counts and TCRbeta diversity were mostly ascribed to newly produced T cells. The apparently early alphabetaT-cell count recovery about two months after transplant was reportedly dependent on only several hundred rapidly expanded clones derived from non-depleted graft cells. In some patients, the high TCRbeta diversity seen at day 60 was put down to recipient T cells and intrathymic progenitors that had survived conditioning.

CDR1 and CDR2, per the germline V gene (reference sequence), are DFQATT and SNEGSKA. At the junction V is shortened by 1 base and J by 10 bases, with 10 bases in between. The CDR3 holds 12 amino acids from the cysteine to the phenylalanine. CDR3 DNA only is kept here, 36 bases in frame from base 1. Taken with the paper, the label for time point translates to: day 60 (about 2 months) after transplantation. Reading the label with the study, this specimen's treatment or condition is: allogeneic hematopoietic cell transplantation with graft depleted of TCRalphabeta T cells and CD19 B cells. Transplant recipients were children who received TCRalphabeta/CD19-depleted allogeneic hematopoietic cell grafts. The method was PCR. Instrument used: Illumina HiSeq 2500. TCR libraries were prepared with molecular barcoding, using unique molecular identifiers to normalize TCRbeta repertoire quantification. TCRdb applied fastp at Q25 and MiXCR to the public reads, then kept only in-frame beta chains. Entries that share a CDR3 protein sequence are merged under the most common genes and DNA. The sample has about 97,000 distinct CDR3 sequences on record, approximately 6% of them singletons. The top ten hold around 5.6% of the sample.

This clonotype has a count of ten or more. Its cognate antigen has yet to be identified. No base quality values were provided; no much bigger clone lies one nucleotide off. This clonotype was obtained from a female patient aged 2-10 years who had a stem cell transplant for Fanconi anemia, so the T cells may come from the graft donor. The V and J genes are TRBV20-1 and TRBJ1-4; the D gene is unclear. Material: PBMCs, mostly from graft donor cells, obtained 60 days after TCRalphabeta/CD19-depleted stem cell transplant. This receptor carries the CDR3 CSARVPAGKLFF. The nucleotides are TGCAGTGCTAGAGTGCCGGCGGGAAAACTGTTTTTT.